This T cell receptor beta chain derives from a study of T cell clusters in autoimmune cytopenias (dated by TCRdb to about 2019). In the study overall: Healthy donor controls had a mean age of roughly 50 years and a median age of roughly 59 years, with about half of the roughly 45 female. Per sample, TRB sequencing gave a median depth of about 52,000 reads and a median of 2,350 distinct TRB clonotypes. For primary cytopenia, the controls were about 26 age-matched healthy donors, and for secondary cytopenia, the controls were approximately 14 age-matched CLL patients. Repertoires from autoimmune hepatitis patients were compared with those of about two dozen healthy donors matched for age and sex. The study was designed to test whether a disease-specific immune repertoire signature usable as a blood-based biomarker is carried by autoimmune cytopenia patients. Alongside healthy, CLL and autoimmune hepatitis controls, autoimmune cytopenia patients had their peripheral blood TRB and IGH repertoires sequenced at active disease and again during treatment follow-up. What the study reported, not specific to this receptor: Compared with active autoimmune hepatitis patients, healthy donors had almost three times as many exclusive TRB clusters, a finding consistent with an autoimmunity-wide signature. The T cell clusters were defined only in silico, and the functional role of the clusters still needed to be validated experimentally. Shifts in the TRB repertoire, including less even repertoires in secondary cytopenia and CLL, were mostly a reflection of lymphoma bias and not of autoimmunity. In the comparison of secondary cytopenia with CLL, no cluster-lack signature showed up, apparently because the dominant lymphoma-associated repertoire masked the signature. GLIPH results suggested that primary autoimmune cytopenia patients were missing physiological T cell clusters, with 51 clusters found only in healthy donors compared with fewer than 20 found only in patients.

TRB amplification used around 260 ng of peripheral blood genomic DNA, 30,000 to 40,000 genome equivalents, per sample. A word on this clonotype: Its recognized antigen is unknown.

Multiplex PCR with a touch-down protocol amplified TRB rearrangements, with the TRB-A and TRB-B primer pools combined in a single tube. Illumina adapters and sample indices were attached to the amplicons through two consecutive PCR reactions using Phusion HS II polymerase. Amplicons were gel-purified with the NucleoSpin Gel and PCR Clean-up kit, then quantified by Qubit and quality-checked on an Agilent 2100 Bioanalyzer. Sequencing of the libraries was performed on an Illumina MiSeq with 600-cycle, single-indexed, paired-end runs. Per the source publication's procedure: Alignment and assembly of TRB reads were performed with MiXCR version 2.1.12 and the default MiXCR reference library. A clone was defined by each unique CDR3 nucleotide sequence, and the analysis included only productive sequences supported by at least two reads. To assess repertoire diversity, an R script computed alpha-parameterized diversity profiles (alpha 0 to 5), which included the Shannon (alpha 1) and Simpson (alpha 2) indices. Combinatorial TRB VJ usage was calculated with the tcR package and was compared between cohorts by principal component analysis performed with ade4. TCRbeta CDR3s were clustered with GLIPH on cohort pairs matched by age and read depth, and cluster frequencies were compared by Wilcoxon test. TCRdb reprocessed the reads, so every CDR3 protein sequence counts as one entry and DNA is not shown. TCRdb, not the authors, supplied the V and J calls. The data table for this sample lists 5,000 to 7,000 distinct CDR3 sequences. Together, the top ten hold about 40% of the sample.

Another study also made use of these data, one on T cell repertoires in aging, cancer and after chemotherapy. The second paper further reports: Six donor age groups were covered, ranging from 30 or younger up to 70 or older, and each group contained at least three individuals. TCR repertoires from healthy donor controls were recorded over periods of several months to years and showed clear clonal overlap between repeated samplings. In total, the full dataset held about 8.8 million TCR reads. Compared with age-matched healthy donors, untreated patients with either hematological or solid cancers had significantly lower TCR diversity in the blood along with higher clonality. Declining TCR diversity with age in healthy donors was mainly explained by loss of richness; in cancer patients, loss of evenness also contributed. In both cancer cohorts, the median generation probability rose over the chemotherapy interval, which suggests that the repertoire was reconstituted through rebound thymic output. The authors noted that the repertoire data do not allow conclusions about immunological memory after chemotherapy. Peripheral blood TCR beta repertoires from healthy donors and cancer patients were profiled to examine immunoaging and T cell reconstitution after chemotherapy. The cohort comprised 200 to 250 cancer patients, approximately 90 with hematological and roughly 120 with solid cancers, plus 95 healthy donors as a reference group. MiXCR versions 2.12 and 3.0.5 were used to process the TRB sequences. The repertoire metrics were Shannon diversity, evenness, clonality (calculated as one minus evenness), and diversity profiles parameterized by alpha from 0 to 5. The IGoR algorithm was used to calculate generation probabilities for clones in the paired samples taken before and after chemotherapy.

The sequencing sample was made of peripheral blood. The TCR sequence derives from a human donor in good health.

For the CDR3, the sequence is CASRGLRSPGFKLLNEQFF. Recombination connected TRBV28 to TRBJ2-1; no DNA is available, so the TRBD2 call from TCRdb remains unchecked. The cysteine opens and the phenylalanine closes a CDR3 of 19 amino acids. There is no recorded DNA. Via the germline V gene, CDR1 is MDHEN and CDR2 SYDVKM.